The clone carrying this TCR beta chain was seen only a few times. The data belong to a study of response to subunit inactivated influenza vaccine. The germline V gene encodes CDR1 MNHNS and CDR2 SASEGT. The ends lost 6 bases at V and 3 bases at J; junction bases unmatched: 8. This CDR3 is 17 amino acids long. TCRdb reprocessed the RT-PCR reads via MiXCR and lists one record per CDR3 protein. The sample has hundreds of thousands of distinct CDR3 sequences; 25% are singletons. This material consisted of CD4+ T cells sorted from PBMCs, taken 5 to 6 days after vaccination. This sequence joins TRBV6-1 and TRBJ2-2; 12 bases are shared with TRBD1. The clonotype comes from a man aged 50 to 60 who received an inactivated influenza vaccine. The CDR3 DNA sequence: TGTGCCAGCAGCACCGGGACAGGGGGCGTGGACACCGGGGAGCTGTTTTTT. Protein product: CASSTGTGGVDTGELFF.